A single sample gave rise to the 14 T cell receptor beta chains below, sequenced in a study of shared clonotypes between healthy human individuals. Some clones are missing from TCRdb's copy, which holds only in-frame ones; the method was immunoSEQ multiplex PCR. The data contain more than 2,000,000 clones, more than 85% of them singletons. What was sequenced was naive CD4+ T cells from PBMCs. Stated subset: CD45RA+ positively selected. Receptors were obtained from a young man in good health. Some clones in this sample may be carry-over from other donors' samples.

The chain joins TRBV19 to TRBJ2-5; 7 bases align to TRBD1. J was trimmed by 2 bases and V by 6 bases; bases with no gene match: 12. The CDR3 is made up of 16 amino acids. Germline CDR1 LNHDA, CDR2 SQIVND (reference sequence). CDR3 coding DNA: TGTGCCAGTAGCCCCCTCAGGGGCAGGGGGCAAGAGACCCAGTACTTC. Its protein product is CASSPLRGRGQETQYF.

This clone was seen a handful of times. The gene calls are TRBV7-9 and TRBJ1-1, with TRBD1 matching over 9 bases. The J segment lost 1 base and the V segment lost 4 bases, leaving 10 bases of the junction unmatched. The CDR3 has 17 amino acids. Germline CDR1 reads SEHNR; CDR2 reads FQNEAQ (reference sequence). The CDR3 coding sequence is TGTGCCAGCAGCTCCCCTTGGACAGGGGTTTGGAACACTGAAGCTTTCTTT. This codes for CASSSPWTGVWNTEAFF. Full variable domain (missing parts from reference TRBV7-9 and TRBJ1-1): DTGVSQNPRHKITKRGQNVTFRCDPISEHNRLYWYRQTLGQGPEFLTYFQNEAQLEKSRLLSDRFSAERPKGSFSTLEIQRTEQGDSAMYLCASSSPWTGVWNTEAFFGQGTRLTVV.

The chain employs TRBV12-5 and TRBJ2-1; a weak D match, TRBD2 (6 bases). V was clipped by 7 bases and J by 7 bases, with 14 bases between them. CDR1 is LGHNT and CDR2 is FRNRAP in the germline V gene. The CDR3 runs to 13 residues. The CDR3 region has the DNA TGTGCTAGTGCGCGGGATCTCGAGAATGAGCAGTTCTTC. It encodes CASARDLENEQFF. The complete variable domain, with remaining parts taken from reference TRBV12-5 and TRBJ2-1, reads DARVTQTPRHKVTEMGQEVTMRCQPILGHNTVFWYRQTMMQGLELLAYFRNRAPLDDSGMPKDRFSAEMPDATLATLKIQPSEPRDSAVYFCASARDLENEQFFGPGTRLTVL.

The chain links TRBV2 to TRBJ2-5, with 7 positions matching TRBD2. Losses at the gene ends were 4 bases for V and 5 bases for J; bases not matched to a gene: 10. Per the germline V gene, CDR1 is SNHLY and CDR2 is FYNNEI. This CDR3 is built from 15 residues. CDR3 bases: TGTGCCAGCAGTGTTCCAGCGGGATTTGTCGAGACCCAGTACTTC. It encodes CASSVPAGFVETQYF. The variable domain in full, with the rest retrieved from reference TRBV2 and TRBJ2-5, is EPEVTQTPSHQVTQMGQEVILRCVPISNHLYFYWYRQILGQKVEFLVSFYNNEISEKSEIFDDQFSVERPDGSNFTLKIRSTKLEDSAMYFCASSVPAGFVETQYFGPGTRLLVL.

V usage is TRBV29-1 and J usage is TRBJ1-6; D not resolved. The germline V gene encodes CDR1 SQVTM and CDR2 ANQGSEA. The CDR3 totals 13 residues. V gave up 4 bases and J gave up 4 bases, with 8 bases separating them. The CDR3 DNA reads TGCAGCGTTGGTTCAGATTATAATTCACCCCTCCACTTT. It specifies CSVGSDYNSPLHF.

The CDR3 region has the DNA TGTGCCATCAGTGCGGGTTTGGGACAGGGCGACGGGGAGCTGTTTTTT. This sequence encodes CAISAGLGQGDGELFF. V and J are TRBV10-3 and TRBJ2-2; 9 positions agree with TRBD1. With V trimmed by 4 bases and J by 7 bases, 10 bases remained unmatched. The V gene's germline CDR1 is ENHRY and CDR2 SYGVKD. The CDR3 totals 16 residues.

V is TRBV5-1 and J is TRBJ2-1, with D maybe TRBD2 (5 bases). This CDR3 contains 16 residues. Trimming stripped 4 bases from V and 3 bases from J, with 17 bases between. Germline V lookup: CDR1 SGHRS, CDR2 YFSETQ. The CDR3 reads CASSRGVEPSYNEQFF. CDR3 nucleotide sequence: TGCGCCAGCAGCCGGGGAGTCGAGCCGAGCTACAATGAGCAGTTCTTC.

The chain joins TRBV10-3 to TRBJ2-7, with 7 bases fitting TRBD1. The CDR3 extends over 15 amino acids. The V gene end was trimmed by 8 bases and the J gene end by 5 bases; junction bases not matched to a gene: 15. Germline assignment: CDR1 ENHRY and CDR2 SYGVKD. This CDR3 is CAIALGGALGDEQYF. Here the CDR3 DNA reads TGTGCCATCGCCTTAGGGGGCGCGTTGGGGGACGAGCAGTACTTC.

V gene TRBV10-3 combines with J gene TRBJ2-7; D gene uncertain. The germline V gene encodes CDR1 ENHRY and CDR2 SYGVKD. V was cut by 0 bases and J by 8 bases, with 14 bases left in between. The length of the CDR3 is 14 residues. CDR3: CAISESKAGQKQYF. CDR3 sequence (DNA): TGTGCCATCAGTGAGTCCAAAGCCGGCCAGAAGCAGTACTTC.

The chain has TRBV4-1 and TRBJ2-1; 11 positions match TRBD2. CDR1 and CDR2 from the germline V gene are MGHRA and YSYEKL. This CDR3 spans 18 amino acids. J gave up 4 bases and V 2 bases, and 10 bases lay outside the gene matches. CDR3 nucleotide sequence: TGCGCCAGCAGCCAACTACTTGTCGGGACTAGCGGTTACAATGAGCAGTTCTTC. This codes for CASSQLLVGTSGYNEQFF.

This clone was counted a few times. The identical CDR3 is also encoded by other nucleotide sequences in the sample. The rearrangement uses TRBV7-3 and TRBJ1-1; D not certain. The germline V gene has CDR1 SGHTA and CDR2 FQGTGA. Trimming took off 3 bases at V and 4 bases at J, with 6 bases between the two ends. This CDR3 has 12 residues. The DNA for the CDR3 is TGTGCCAGCAGCTTGGGGAGCACTGAAGCTTTCTTT. Amino acids: CASSLGSTEAFF.

The V gene is TRBV27, the J gene TRBJ2-7, with 10 bases matching TRBD2. J was trimmed by 1 base and V by 5 bases; bases with no gene match: 5. The CDR3 sequence is 15 residues long. Germline values: CDR1 MNHEY, CDR2 SMNVEV (reference sequence). The CDR3 DNA follows: TGTGCCAGCAGTGTGACTAGCGGGCGTTCCTACGAGCAGTACTTC. Amino acid sequence: CASSVTSGRSYEQYF.

The chain has TRBV2 and TRBJ2-7; TRBD2 matches at 9 bases. Unmatched junction bases numbered 11, after V lost 2 bases and J lost 9 bases. The CDR3 length is 15 residues. Germline CDR1 reads SNHLY; CDR2 reads FYNNEI. This CDR3 is CASSERLAGFVGQYF. The CDR3 DNA follows: TGTGCCAGCAGTGAACGGCTAGCGGGATTTGTCGGGCAGTACTTC.

The chain recombines TRBV9 with TRBJ2-7; D call uncertain. V lost 0 bases and J lost 3, with 13 bases in between. In germline, CDR1 is SGDLS, CDR2 YYNGEE. The CDR3 sequence is 15 residues long. The CDR3 DNA reads TGTGCCAGCAGCGTAGAACTGGGTGGCAGCTACGAGCAGTACTTC. Translating it yields CASSVELGGSYEQYF.